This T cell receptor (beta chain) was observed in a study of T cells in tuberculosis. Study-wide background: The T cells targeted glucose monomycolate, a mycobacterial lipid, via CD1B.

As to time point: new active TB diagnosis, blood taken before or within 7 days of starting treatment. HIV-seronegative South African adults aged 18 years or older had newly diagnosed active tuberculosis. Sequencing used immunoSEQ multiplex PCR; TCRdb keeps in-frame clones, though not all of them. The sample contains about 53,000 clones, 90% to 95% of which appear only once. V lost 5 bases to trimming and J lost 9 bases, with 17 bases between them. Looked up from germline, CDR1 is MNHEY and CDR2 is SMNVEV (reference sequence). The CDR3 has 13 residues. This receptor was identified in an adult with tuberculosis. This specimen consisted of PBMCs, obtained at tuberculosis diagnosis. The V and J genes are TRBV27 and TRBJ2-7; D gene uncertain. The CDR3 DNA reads TGTGCCAGCAGTCCCTCCGGATCGTCGGGGCAGTACTTC. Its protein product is CASSPSGSSGQYF.